This T cell receptor (beta chain) was profiled in a study of blood T cell repertoires in COVID-19. Study information: Sites across the United States, Italy and Spain contributed samples from acute and convalescent COVID-19.

This CDR3 has 16 amino acids. V was trimmed by 0 bases and J by 2 bases, leaving 11 bases between them. Per the germline V gene, CDR1 is SGHNT and CDR2 is YYREEE (reference sequence). Generated by immunoSEQ multiplex PCR, the TCRdb table keeps only in-frame clones and is missing some. This table has about 66,000 clones, about nine tenths appearing once. The sequenced material came from peripheral blood. The receptor was derived from a man aged 60 to 69 with acute or convalescent COVID-19. The chain employs TRBV5-4 and TRBJ1-4; possible D gene TRBD1, 5 bases. The chain's CDR3 is CASSLAQGATNEKLFF. The CDR3 DNA reads as TGTGCCAGCAGCTTGGCCCAAGGGGCCACTAATGAAAAACTGTTTTTT.